The sequence of this T cell receptor beta chain was determined in a study of blood T cell repertoires in COVID-19. Germline V gives CDR1 MNHNS, CDR2 SASEGT. Deletions cut 1 base from V and 3 bases from J, with 6 bases between. CDR3 length: 13 residues. Clones were sequenced by immunoSEQ multiplex PCR, and TCRdb holds only the in-frame ones, with some missing. This repertoire shows 27,000 or so clones, about four fifths found once; its top ten account for around two thirds. The receptor comes from a man aged 70-80 years with acute or convalescent COVID-19. The sequenced sample consisted of peripheral blood. This chain links TRBV6-1 with TRBJ1-2; D unresolved. CDR3 protein: CASSEVADYGYTF. CDR3 DNA: TGTGCCAGCAGTGAAGTCGCGGACTATGGCTACACCTTC.